Given below is one T cell receptor (beta chain) in context. No antigen is known for it. A junction end diverges from the germline sequence, so it may reflect a read error. The data were taken from a study of tumor-infiltrating lymphocytes in primary liver carcinoma. Study-wide context: Spanning 30 to 69 years of age, the patients were men and women. Each of the growths was stage T1-T3 N0M0, extending roughly 4.2 to 11 cm across. Per sample, productive TCRbeta reads numbered roughly 3.5 to 7.5 million, similar across tissue types. Whole-study results and caveats: Tumor top-250-clone fraction significantly exceeded that of blood (p = 0.039).

Starting material for RNA and DNA co-extraction consisted of about 17-30 mg of unsorted bulk tissue. The length of the CDR3 is 17 residues. In germline, CDR1 is SGHNT, CDR2 YENEEA. The template, roughly 510 ng total RNA, yielded TCR beta cDNA made with a constant-region primer. Three nested multiplex PCR rounds, a slightly modified ARM-PCR, produced the libraries for TCR beta. The first two PCR rounds used TRBV1-TRBV30 primers with a Cbeta primer, 9 to 11 cycles each. MiXCR, applied by TCRdb to the multiplex PCR reads, yields one record per CDR3 protein. The sample records approximately 120,000 distinct CDR3 sequences, 55% to 75% being singletons.

Material: liver tumor tissue from sampling region 3. Noted subset: tumor region T3, left-lateral pole. The receptor's source is a woman aged 55 to 70 with primary liver carcinoma and hepatitis B virus infection. This chain joins TRBV11-3 and TRBJ2-1; a possible D gene is TRBD2 (7 bases). CDR3 DNA sequence: TGTGTCAGCGGCTCCCGGGGGGCGCGGACCATGAGCAATGAGCAATTCTTC. Its translation: CVSGSRGARTMSNEQFF. Variable domain in full (rest from reference TRBV11-3 and TRBJ2-1): EAGVVQSPRYKIIEKKQPVAFWCNPISGHNTLYWYLQNLGQGPELLIRYENEEAVDDSQLPKDRFSAERLKGVDSTLKIQPAELGDSAVYLCVSGSRGARTMSNEQFFGPGTRLTVL.